What follows are 27 T cell receptor beta chains derived from one specimen sequenced in a study of T cells in Graves' hyperthyroidism and ophthalmopathy (dated by TCRdb to between 2019 and 2020). The receptor library was made with multiplex PCR. TCRdb names Illumina HiSeq 2000 as the instrument used. The TCR beta CDR3 regions were amplified from the RNA transcripts. A first-round RT-PCR of the TCR CDR3 used the HTBI primer set with the Qiagen OneStep RT-PCR kit. The public reads were reprocessed in TCRdb via fastp at Q25 and MiXCR, keeping in-frame beta chains. A single entry per CDR3 protein holds the most common genes and DNA from its merged rows. This sample holds hundreds of thousands of distinct CDR3 sequences; around 38% were observed only once. The top ten constitute more than 7% of the sample. Specimen: blood. These receptors came from a man aged 18 to 29 with Graves' hyperthyroidism.

J is TRBJ1-5 and V is TRBV19; TRBD1 might be the D (5 bases). CDR3 length: 18 amino acids. Trimming cost V 5 bases and J 0 bases, with 20 bases left between them. Germline lookup yields CDR1 LNHDA and CDR2 SQIVND (reference sequence). CDR3 nucleotides: TGTGCCAGTAGTCCAAAAATAGGGACCGATTATAGCAATCAGCCCCAGCATTTT. This codes for CASSPKIGTDYSNQPQHF.

Notes on this clonotype: Sequence at one end of the junction differs from germline and may be a read error. The chain links TRBV7-3 to TRBJ2-5; 10 positions agree with TRBD2. CDR3 length equals 15 residues. Germline V lookup: CDR1 SGHTA, CDR2 FQGTGA. This CDR3 is CASSPEQLAGETQYF. The CDR3 DNA sequence: TGCGCCAGCAGCCCCGAACAACTAGCGGGGGAGACCCAGTACTTC.

The gene calls are TRBV6-5 and TRBJ1-2; D remains ambiguous. This CDR3 comprises 13 residues. Germline V gene sequence: CDR1 MNHEY, CDR2 SVGAGI. V lost 6 bases, J lost 7 bases, and 15 bases lay in between. The CDR3 is CASSSLLGSGYTF. CDR3 DNA: TGTGCCAGCAGCTCCCTGTTGGGATCTGGCTACACCTTC.

The V and J genes are TRBV12-3 or TRBV12-4 and TRBJ1-1; D not certain. V gave up 3 bases and J gave up 6 bases, with 8 bases separating them. CDR3 length equals 12 residues. Here the CDR3 reads CASSFRIPEAFF. DNA for the CDR3: TGTGCCAGCAGTTTTCGGATTCCTGAAGCTTTCTTT.

The CDR3 DNA sequence: TGTGCCAGCAGTTTATTAAAAGGTGGCTACACCTTC. It codes for CASSLLKGGYTF. The chain couples TRBV2 to TRBJ1-2; D uncertain. This CDR3 has 12 residues. Trimming stripped 5 bases from V and 7 bases from J, with 11 bases between. Per the germline V gene, CDR1 is SNHLY and CDR2 is FYNNEI.

This clonotype was detected a few times. The rearrangement links TRBV12-3 or TRBV12-4 to TRBJ1-2; 8 bases are shared with TRBD1. Germline trimming cut 6 bases from V and 0 bases from J; bases unmatched to any gene: 9. The CDR3 loop spans 16 amino acids. The CDR3 loop reads CASRPGQATTNYGYTF. The CDR3 region has the DNA TGTGCCAGCAGACCGGGACAGGCCACGACTAACTATGGCTACACCTTC.

This clonotype was detected only a few times. The chain uses TRBV7-9 and TRBJ1-2; D possibly corresponds to TRBD1 (6 bases). This CDR3 contains 15 residues. The germline CDR1 and CDR2 sequences are SEHNR and FQNEAQ (reference sequence). Trimming took off 1 base at V and 2 bases at J, with 11 bases between the two ends. CDR3 sequence reads: CASSLETGRNYGYTF. The CDR3 DNA sequence: TGTGCCAGCAGCTTAGAAACAGGGAGGAACTATGGCTACACCTTC.

In this sample, this clonotype turned up many times. This chain connects TRBV19 to TRBJ1-5; no clear D. Germline CDR1 reads LNHDA; CDR2 reads SQIVND (reference sequence). The length of the CDR3 is 14 residues. Trimming pared 4 bases from V and 4 bases from J, leaving 11 bases between. The CDR3 sequence is CASSTGNENQPQHF. Here the CDR3 DNA reads TGTGCCAGTAGTACCGGGAACGAAAATCAGCCCCAGCATTTT.

This clonotype was counted between two and nine times. A read error may account for a junction end that differs from germline. The chain recombines TRBV2 with TRBJ1-3, with TRBD1 as a possible D gene (6 bases). Germline V gives CDR1 SNHLY, CDR2 FYNNEI. CDR3 length: 16 amino acids. This CDR3 reads CASSRGRDTSGNTIYF. In nucleotides, the CDR3 is TGCGCCAGCAGCCGGGGACGGGACACCTCTGGAAACACCATATATTTT.

Details on this clonotype: A read error may produce the germline difference seen at one junction end. The chain recombines TRBV10-3 with TRBJ2-5; a possible D gene is TRBD2 (7 bases). The germline gives CDR1 ENHRY, CDR2 SYGVKD. The length of the CDR3 is 12 residues. CDR3 nucleotides: TGTGCCACCAGTGAGGGAGGGGGGAGCCAGTACTTC. Protein sequence: CATSEGGGSQYF.

Only a few counts were recorded for this clonotype. The chain has TRBV12-3 or TRBV12-4 and TRBJ2-6; D is unclear. The CDR3 is 14 amino acids. Trimming shortened V by 3 bases and J by 2 bases, and 5 bases separated the two germline ends. The CDR3 reads CASSFGPGANVLTF. In nucleotides, the CDR3 is TGTGCCAGCAGTTTTGGACCTGGGGCCAACGTCCTGACTTTC.

This clonotype was counted only a few times. CDR3 loop: CASLYGYEQYF. CDR3 nucleotides: TGTGCCAGCCTGTACGGGTACGAGCAGTACTTC. The rearrangement joins TRBV6-6 to TRBJ2-7, with D uncertain. Germline loops: CDR1 MNHNY, CDR2 SVGAGI (reference sequence). V lost 8 bases, J lost 4 bases, and 9 bases lay in between. The CDR3 runs 11 residues.

This clonotype appeared many times. V usage is TRBV7-9 and J usage is TRBJ2-5; TRBD2 matches 7 bases. The germline CDR1 and CDR2 sequences are SEHNR and FQNEAQ (reference sequence). The CDR3 is made up of 14 amino acids. J gave up 2 bases and V 0 bases, and 0 bases lay outside the gene matches. For the CDR3, the DNA is TGTGCCAGCAGCTTAGCGGGAGGGCAAGAGACCCAGTACTTC. Translation gives CASSLAGGQETQYF.

J is TRBJ1-6 and V is TRBV5-1; TRBD1 agrees at 9 bases. The V segment lost 4 bases and the J segment 7 bases; nucleotides outside the gene matches: 12. CDR1 is SGHRS and CDR2 is YFSETQ in the germline V gene. The CDR3 length is 17 residues. This CDR3 is CASSPEGDREGNSPLHF. The CDR3 region has the DNA TGCGCCAGCAGCCCGGAAGGGGACAGGGAAGGAAATTCACCCCTCCACTTT.

The CDR3 sequence: CASSPTHSGETQYF. The CDR3 nucleotides are TGTGCCAGCAGCCCTACTCATAGTGGCGAGACCCAGTACTTC. V usage is TRBV9 and J usage is TRBJ2-5; D gene uncertain. Between the trimmed V and J ends, which lost 4 bases and 5 bases, there was a span of 15 bases. This CDR3 has 14 amino acids. Looked up from germline, CDR1 is SGDLS and CDR2 is YYNGEE.

This clonotype was found many times. This chain joins TRBV6-6 and TRBJ1-2; D is unresolved. CDR1 and CDR2 from the germline V gene are MNHNY and SVGAGI (reference sequence). With 7 bases removed from V and 6 bases from J, the gap between germline ends came to 9 bases. This CDR3 has 11 amino acids. The CDR3 sequence: CASMLGDGYTF. CDR3 nucleotides: TGTGCCAGCATGCTCGGGGATGGCTACACCTTC.

V is TRBV2 and J is TRBJ1-6; D may be TRBD1 (6 bases). There are 16 residues in the CDR3. Germline CDR1 reads SNHLY; CDR2 reads FYNNEI. Trimming removed 5 bases at V and 8 bases at J, with 19 bases between. The CDR3 spells CASSLSPGGGYSPLHF. The CDR3 coding sequence is TGTGCCAGCAGTTTATCCCCCGGGGGCGGTTATTCACCCCTCCACTTT.

At least ten counts were recorded for this clonotype. The J gene is TRBJ2-2, the V gene TRBV15; D may be TRBD1 or TRBD2 (5 bases each). Germline assignment: CDR1 LNHNV and CDR2 YYDKDF (reference sequence). The V end lost 2 bases, the J end lost 4 bases, and 11 bases lay between the germline ends. This CDR3 comprises 15 residues. As DNA, the CDR3 is TGTGCCACCAGCAGAAAAAGGGACGGCACCGGGGAGCTGTTTTTT. This translates into CATSRKRDGTGELFF.

This clonotype has a handful of counts. The rearrangement joins TRBV4-1 to TRBJ2-7; TRBD1 agrees at 7 bases. The CDR3 loop spans 14 amino acids. From germline, CDR1 is MGHRA and CDR2 YSYEKL. V was pared by 1 base and J by 3 bases, with 3 bases of the junction left unmatched. The CDR3 nucleotides read TGCGCCAGCAGCCAAGGGGACAGCCGCTACGAGCAGTACTTC. Translation: CASSQGDSRYEQYF.

This clonotype showed up many times. The chain recombines TRBV12-3 or TRBV12-4 with TRBJ2-5; 13 bases are shared with TRBD2. After removal of 3 bases from V and 1 base from J, the junction contained 2 bases not matched to a gene. The CDR3 sequence is 16 residues long. CDR3 in amino acids: CASSFRTSGGQETQYF. The CDR3 DNA reads TGTGCCAGCAGTTTTAGGACTAGCGGGGGCCAAGAGACCCAGTACTTC.

The rearrangement joins TRBV15 to TRBJ1-4; TRBD1 aligns across 8 bases. CDR1 LNHNV and CDR2 YYDKDF come from the germline V gene (reference sequence). J gave up 6 bases and V 4 bases, and 1 base lay outside the gene matches. The CDR3 sequence is 13 residues long. CDR3 amino acids: CATSMDRDEKLFF. The CDR3 nucleotides read TGTGCCACCAGCATGGACAGGGATGAAAAACTGTTTTTT. The full variable domain, completed using reference TRBV15 and TRBJ1-4, is DAMVIQNPRYQVTQFGKPVTLSCSQTLNHNVMYWYQQKSSQAPKLLFHYYDKDFNNEADTPDNFQSRRPNTSFCFLDIRSPGLGDTAMYLCATSMDRDEKLFFGSGTQLSVL.

The V gene is TRBV2, the J gene TRBJ1-5; D might be TRBD1 (5 bases). Germline V gene lookup returns CDR1 SNHLY and CDR2 FYNNEI. The CDR3 runs to 15 residues. Trimming took 3 bases from V and 4 from J, leaving 13 bases between them. The CDR3 loop is CASSDGAGDNQPQHF. Here the CDR3 DNA reads TGTGCCAGCAGTGATGGGGCAGGCGATAATCAGCCCCAGCATTTT. The whole variable domain, remainder taken from reference TRBV2 and TRBJ1-5, is EPEVTQTPSHQVTQMGQEVILRCVPISNHLYFYWYRQILGQKVEFLVSFYNNEISEKSEIFDDQFSVERPDGSNFTLKIRSTKLEDSAMYFCASSDGAGDNQPQHFGDGTRLSIL.

This clonotype was recorded at least ten times. J is TRBJ2-6 and V is TRBV10-3, with no clear D. This CDR3 spans 14 amino acids. The V gene's germline CDR1 is ENHRY and CDR2 SYGVKD. Trimming took off 7 bases at V and 4 bases at J, with 11 bases between the two ends. In DNA, the CDR3 is TGTGCCATCATCCCCCCGCGGGGGGCCAACGTCCTGACTTTC. It encodes CAIIPPRGANVLTF.

The chain uses TRBV7-2 and TRBJ2-7, with 8 bases lining up with TRBD1. CDR1 and CDR2 from the germline V gene are SGHTA and FQGNSA. V gave up 8 bases and J gave up 1 base; unmatched junction bases: 4. This CDR3 has 13 residues. The chain's CDR3 is CASGWTGSYEQYF. For the CDR3, the DNA is TGTGCCAGCGGATGGACAGGGTCCTACGAGCAGTACTTC. The complete variable domain, with remaining parts taken from reference TRBV7-2 and TRBJ2-7, reads GAGVSQSPSNKVTEKGKDVELRCDPISGHTALYWYRQSLGQGLEFLIYFQGNSAPDKSGLPSDRFSAERTGGSVSTLTIQRTQQEDSAVYLCASGWTGSYEQYFGPGTRLTVT.

This clonotype was observed many times. The CDR3 DNA sequence: TGTGCCAGCAGGGGGACGGCTACGAACACTGAAGCTTTCTTT. Protein sequence: CASRGTATNTEAFF. The V call is TRBV12-3 or TRBV12-4, the J call TRBJ1-1, with D possibly being TRBD1 (5 bases). This CDR3 has 14 residues. The V end lost 6 bases, the J end lost 1 base, and 12 bases lay between the germline ends.

J is TRBJ2-5 and V is TRBV20-1; 10 nucleotides align to TRBD2. Unmatched junction bases numbered 8, after V lost 5 bases and J lost 5 bases. The CDR3 has 14 residues. Germline CDR1 and CDR2: DFQATT and SNEGSKA (reference sequence). CDR3 in amino acids: CSAHVGLAMETQYF. The CDR3 DNA reads TGCAGTGCTCACGTGGGACTAGCGATGGAGACCCAGTACTTC.

The V and J genes are TRBV15 and TRBJ2-5; possible D gene TRBD1, 5 bases. CDR1 is LNHNV and CDR2 is YYDKDF in the germline V gene (reference sequence). The CDR3 runs to 14 residues. Trimming stripped 2 bases from V and 4 bases from J, with 11 bases between. This CDR3 reads CATSRPGIPETQYF. CDR3 in DNA: TGTGCCACCAGCAGACCAGGGATCCCAGAGACCCAGTACTTC.